A selection of T cell receptor beta chains follows, all from one sample in a study of blood T cell repertoires in COVID-19. Here immunoSEQ multiplex PCR was the method, and the copy in TCRdb shows in-frame clones only, minus some. The profile shows approximately 150,000 clones, about 80% of them singletons. The specimen sequenced was peripheral blood. These receptors were taken from a man between 45 and 60 years old with acute or convalescent COVID-19. CDR3s include the opening cysteine and the closing phenylalanine or tryptophan. Clone sizes are given selectively: once, few, many, or a class where the clone is expanded.

clone_size v_call cdr3_aa
. TRBV9 CASSLPGTGGPTDTQYF
. TRBV19 CASSPQTKGALGYTF
. TRBV19 CASSRTASNTGELFF
. TRBV7-9 CASSFGGSDNEQFF
once TRBV24-1 CATRGGDTDTQYF
. TRBV5-5 CASSPGTSGGALETQYF
. TRBV6-1 CASSEAGAPDTQYF
. TRBV14 CASSQGQAYGYTF
. TRBV2 CASRRTGADNQPQHF
once TRBV18 CASSPLDVPGQTANLYGYTF
. TRBV5-1 CASSPNSGPPQETQYF
. TRBV19 CASTGVMNTEAFF
. TRBV7-8 CASSLTGDYNEQFF
. TRBV5-6 CASGEGGMVSGYTF
. TRBV4-1 CASSLNPRGGADTQYF
. TRBV15 CATSRVSGGNQPQHF
few TRBV10-3 CAISEFGTARSSNQPQHF
few TRBV27 CASRRGNYNSPLHF
once TRBV18 CASSPGTYNEQFF
few TRBV30 CAWNGDNYGYTF
. TRBV5-1 CASSTLDLDETQYF
. TRBV7-8 CASSPPNQPQHF
. TRBV24-1 CATSDSGTGQDNEQFF
. TRBV6-5 CASSYSGEGTGELFF